Each of the 23 T cell receptor beta chains below was sequenced from the same sample in a study of long-term antiretroviral therapy in people with HIV. immunoSEQ v3.0 was run at survey level. Data came from immunoSEQ multiplex PCR; TCRdb stores just in-frame clones and leaves some out. The repertoire holds under 20,000 clones, with about 81% as singletons. The sample here was unsorted PBMCs, taken 3.2 years after starting antiretroviral therapy. The receptor set was obtained from a woman in her thirties or forties with HIV.

This CDR3 is CASSPRARRQGGFHEQYF. The CDR3 DNA follows: TGTGCCAGCAGTCCCCGAGCCCGTAGACAGGGTGGATTCCACGAGCAGTACTTC. This sequence joins TRBV27 and TRBJ2-7; TRBD1 matches at 7 bases. The germline V gene has CDR1 MNHEY and CDR2 SMNVEV (reference sequence). The CDR3 totals 18 residues. J gave up 5 bases and V 5 bases, and 21 bases lay outside the gene matches.

The chain employs TRBV6-5 and TRBJ1-1, with TRBD1 matching 10 bases. Germline V gene data show CDR1 as MNHEY and CDR2 as SVGAGI. This CDR3 spans 15 amino acids. With V trimmed by 4 bases and J by 4 bases, 6 bases remained unmatched. This CDR3 is CASSSRQGAVTEAFF. Here the CDR3 DNA reads TGTGCCAGCAGTTCCAGACAGGGGGCTGTCACTGAAGCTTTCTTT.

This clone has just one count. The CDR3 bases are TGTGCCAGCAGTTTATGGACAGCCACCGGGGAGCTGTTTTTT. This codes for CASSLWTATGELFF. V and J are TRBV27 and TRBJ2-2; TRBD1 might be the D (6 bases). Trimming cost V 1 base and J 4 bases, with 7 bases left between them. The germline V gene encodes CDR1 MNHEY and CDR2 SMNVEV (reference sequence). There are 14 residues in the CDR3.

The V gene is TRBV7-9, the J gene TRBJ2-1; tentatively, D is TRBD2 (6 bases). This CDR3 spans 15 amino acids. CDR1 is SEHNR, CDR2 FQNEAQ, per germline (reference sequence). The V gene lost 5 bases and the J gene lost 3 bases, with 14 bases spanning the gap. The CDR3 sequence: CASSHTGVGYNEQFF. Written as DNA, the CDR3 is TGTGCCAGCAGCCATACGGGGGTCGGCTACAATGAGCAGTTCTTC. Filled out from reference TRBV7-9 and TRBJ2-1, the complete variable domain reads DTGVSQNPRHKITKRGQNVTFRCDPISEHNRLYWYRQTLGQGPEFLTYFQNEAQLEKSRLLSDRFSAERPKGSFSTLEIQRTEQGDSAMYLCASSHTGVGYNEQFFGPGTRLTVL.

This clone is labeled medium-sized. The rearrangement links TRBV19 to TRBJ1-3; 7 bases line up with TRBD1. The CDR3 covers 15 residues. The junction had 8 bases not matched to a gene; V was cut back by 7 bases and J by 2 bases. Germline CDR1 and CDR2: LNHDA and SQIVND (reference sequence). The CDR3: CASIDITGAGNTIYF. The CDR3 region has the DNA TGTGCCAGTATCGACATCACAGGGGCTGGAAACACCATATATTTT.

This chain connects TRBV27 to TRBJ2-7; TRBD1 matches 7 bases. There are 14 residues in the CDR3. The V and J ends lost 6 bases and 4 bases, in that order; junction bases with no gene match: 9. Per germline, CDR1 MNHEY and CDR2 SMNVEV (reference sequence). The CDR3 here is CASRVGTAQYEQYF. The CDR3 coding sequence is TGTGCCAGCAGAGTCGGGACAGCCCAATACGAGCAGTACTTC.

The chain combines TRBV7-9 with TRBJ2-3; unclear D gene. In germline, CDR1 is SEHNR, CDR2 FQNEAQ (reference sequence). CDR3 size: 15 residues. Trimming stripped 4 bases from V and 1 base from J, with 12 bases between. In DNA form, the CDR3 reads TGTGCCAGCAGCTATTCCCGAGGCGGCACAGATACGCAGTATTTT. It yields the protein CASSYSRGGTDTQYF.

The chain is built from TRBV2 and TRBJ1-5; D unclear. V lost 7 bases and J 3 bases, leaving 13 bases between the germline ends. The CDR3 contains 14 residues. The V gene's germline CDR1 is SNHLY and CDR2 FYNNEI. This CDR3 reads CASKEQTYNQPQHF. CDR3 bases: TGTGCCAGCAAAGAACAGACATACAATCAGCCCCAGCATTTT.

The chain recombines TRBV25-1 with TRBJ2-7; D remains unclear. Trimming took 6 bases from V and 0 from J, leaving 3 bases between them. Germline-derived CDR1 and CDR2 are MGHDK and SYGVNS. The CDR3 length is 11 residues. CDR3 sequence (DNA): TGTGCCAGCAGGAGCTCCTACGAGCAGTACTTC. Translation gives CASRSSYEQYF.

This clone showed up just once. The rearrangement links TRBV6-5 to TRBJ1-2; D gene ambiguous. V lost 0 bases and J 4 bases, leaving 15 bases between the germline ends. Germline assignment: CDR1 MNHEY and CDR2 SVGAGI. This CDR3 region has 16 residues. The CDR3: CASSYSFHDPTYGYTF. CDR3 in DNA: TGTGCCAGCAGTTACTCGTTTCATGATCCGACCTATGGCTACACCTTC.

This clone was seen once. The J gene is TRBJ1-6, the V gene TRBV27; D is uncertain. The CDR3 runs to 14 residues. V was trimmed by 9 bases and J by 7 bases, leaving 16 bases between them. Germline assignment: CDR1 MNHEY and CDR2 SMNVEV (reference sequence). The CDR3 bases are TGTGCCAGTTCCGGACTTTATTCAAATTCACCCCTCCACTTT. Its protein is CASSGLYSNSPLHF.

J is TRBJ1-4 and V is TRBV2; a possible D gene is TRBD1 (5 bases). The germline V gene encodes CDR1 SNHLY and CDR2 FYNNEI. This CDR3 has 15 residues. V was clipped by 6 bases and J by 5 bases, with 16 bases between them. CDR3 sequence: CASSSPWGPNEKLFF. CDR3 in DNA: TGTGCCAGCAGCTCCCCTTGGGGACCGAATGAAAAACTGTTTTTT. The full variable domain, completed using reference TRBV2 and TRBJ1-4, is EPEVTQTPSHQVTQMGQEVILRCVPISNHLYFYWYRQILGQKVEFLVSFYNNEISEKSEIFDDQFSVERPDGSNFTLKIRSTKLEDSAMYFCASSSPWGPNEKLFFGSGTQLSVL.

The chain carries TRBV7-9 and TRBJ2-3, with 10 bases aligning to TRBD2. V lost 2 bases, J lost 4 bases, and 3 bases stayed unmatched. Germline CDR1 SEHNR, CDR2 FQNEAQ (reference sequence). There are 15 residues in the CDR3. The CDR3 sequence is CASSLKRGGSDTQYF. The CDR3 nucleotides read TGTGCCAGCAGCTTAAAGCGGGGGGGCTCAGATACGCAGTATTTT.

This chain links TRBV29-1 with TRBJ2-1; the D gene is possibly TRBD1 (5 bases). This CDR3 is 12 amino acids long. The ends were cut back, 7 bases at V and 3 bases at J, with 10 bases in the middle. Germline values: CDR1 SQVTM, CDR2 ANQGSEA. This chain's CDR3 is CSGQLHYNEQFF. As DNA, the CDR3 is TGCAGCGGACAGCTTCACTACAATGAGCAGTTCTTC.

This clone was seen just once. The V call is TRBV2, the J call TRBJ1-2; unclear D gene. In germline, CDR1 is SNHLY, CDR2 FYNNEI. CDR3 length equals 12 residues. Trimming left V 7 bases short and J 4 bases short, with 10 bases between. The CDR3: CASNPGAYGYTF. The CDR3 DNA is TGTGCCAGCAACCCAGGAGCCTATGGCTACACCTTC.

The rearrangement joins TRBV7-2 to TRBJ2-7, with TRBD1 matching over 8 bases. Germline lookup yields CDR1 SGHTA and CDR2 FQGNSA. Trimming at V came to 5 bases and at J to 7 bases, leaving 13 bases not matched to a gene. This CDR3 has 15 residues. The CDR3 nucleotides read TGTGCCAGCAGCCCACACCCGGGACAGGCGATTGAGCAGTACTTC. Its translation is CASSPHPGQAIEQYF.

The chain employs TRBV10-3 and TRBJ1-5; no firm D call. The CDR3 runs 15 residues. V was trimmed by 3 bases and J by 0 bases, leaving 9 bases between them. Germline-derived CDR1 and CDR2 are ENHRY and SYGVKD. The CDR3 DNA reads as TGTGCCATCAGTGACAGCCCATATAGCAATCAGCCCCAGCATTTT. Its protein is CAISDSPYSNQPQHF.

This clone has just a few counts. The V gene is TRBV4-1, the J gene TRBJ2-5; 7 nucleotides match TRBD2. J gave up 5 bases and V 5 bases, and 14 bases lay outside the gene matches. Germline CDR1 reads MGHRA; CDR2 reads YSYEKL. The CDR3 spans 16 residues. CDR3: CASSTNGGGSRETQYF. In nucleotides, the CDR3 is TGCGCCAGCAGCACCAATGGGGGGGGATCCCGGGAGACCCAGTACTTC.

The DNA of the CDR3 is TGTGCCAGCAGTATGACCCGGGTGTCGGGCTACACCTTC. Protein product: CASSMTRVSGYTF. The rearrangement links TRBV5-8 to TRBJ1-2; D gene ambiguous. This CDR3 is 13 amino acids long. Trimming stripped 5 bases from V and 8 bases from J, with 16 bases between. Per germline, CDR1 SGHTS and CDR2 YDEGEE.

The chain combines TRBV5-1 with TRBJ2-1; no definite D call. The CDR3 has 15 residues. V was clipped by 0 bases and J by 2 bases, with 9 bases between them. The germline V gene encodes CDR1 SGHRS and CDR2 YFSETQ. The CDR3 loop is CASSLVGETYNEQFF. The CDR3 DNA reads TGCGCCAGCAGCTTGGTTGGGGAAACCTACAATGAGCAGTTCTTC.

The chain uses TRBV2 and TRBJ1-3; D unclear. Trimming left V 4 bases short and J 0 bases short, with 10 bases between. Germline loops: CDR1 SNHLY, CDR2 FYNNEI. The CDR3 loop spans 15 amino acids. The CDR3: CASSGWAASGNTIYF. The CDR3 nucleotides read TGTGCCAGCAGTGGCTGGGCAGCCTCTGGAAACACCATATATTTT.

This clone was detected only once. V usage is TRBV6-1 and J usage is TRBJ1-5, with 7 bases fitting TRBD1. J was trimmed by 7 bases and V by 2 bases; bases with no gene match: 11. Germline V gene lookup returns CDR1 MNHNS and CDR2 SASEGT. CDR3 size: 16 residues. The CDR3 sequence: CASSEMTGSWGQPQHF. In DNA, the CDR3 is TGTGCCAGCAGTGAAATGACAGGGAGCTGGGGGCAGCCCCAGCATTTT.

The chain combines TRBV5-1 with TRBJ1-6; D gene uncertain. Looked up from germline, CDR1 is SGHRS and CDR2 is YFSETQ. The CDR3 totals 14 residues. Deletions cut 0 bases from V and 8 bases from J, with 9 bases between. Here the CDR3 reads CASSLGQTYSPLHF. CDR3 bases: TGCGCCAGCAGCTTGGGCCAGACCTATTCACCCCTCCACTTT.